One and the same sample provided the 30 T cell receptor beta chains below, sequenced in a study of tumor and adjacent non-tumor tissue in lung cancer. The library came from three nested PCR rounds adapted from ARM-PCR protocols. TCRdb redid the calling of the multiplex PCR reads with MiXCR, one entry per CDR3 protein. The sample lists approximately 65,000 distinct CDR3 sequences, roughly 60% seen once, with 20% to 25% in the top ten. The template was RNA from unsorted bulk tissue. Source material: lung tumor tissue. The receptors here all came from a man aged 50-59 years with non-small cell lung cancer.

Regarding this clonotype: A read error may be the cause here, since a much bigger clone is one base away. The chain carries TRBV20-1 and TRBJ2-5; a possible D gene is TRBD2 (6 bases). Per germline, CDR1 DFQATT and CDR2 SNEGSKA (reference sequence). The CDR3 extends over 14 amino acids. CDR3 loop: CIASSGAPWETQYF. CDR3 nucleotides: TGCATTGCTAGCTCGGGAGCTCCCTGGGAGACCCAGTACTTC.

Details on this clonotype: One end of the junction varies from germline; a read error may be responsible. This sequence joins TRBV2 and TRBJ2-1; possible D gene TRBD2, 5 bases. CDR3 length equals 15 residues. CDR1 and CDR2 (germline): SNHLY, FYNNEI. The CDR3 DNA reads TGTGCCATTTGGGGAGTATCGCCCAAATACTATGAGCAATTCTTC. Amino acid sequence: CAIWGVSPKYYEQFF.

As concerns this clonotype: An end of the junction differs from the germline gene, which may be a read error. V gene TRBV4-2 combines with J gene TRBJ2-3; D is ambiguous. Germline V CDR1 and CDR2: LGHNA, YNFKEQ. This CDR3 has 17 residues. The CDR3 coding sequence is TGTGCCGGCAGCCAAGATCGGGCATGGGGAAGCACAGATACGCATTATTTT. Its protein product is CAGSQDRAWGSTDTHYF.

This clonotype was counted only a few times. The chain joins TRBV2 to TRBJ1-5; no clear D. The CDR3 contains 15 residues. Trimming removed 4 bases at V and 5 bases at J, with 15 bases between. Germline assignment: CDR1 SNHLY and CDR2 FYNNEI. This CDR3 reads CASSGDKQAYQPQHF. CDR3 DNA: TGTGCCAGCAGTGGAGATAAACAAGCTTATCAGCCCCAGCATTTT.

This clonotype was seen ten or more times. The J gene is TRBJ1-5, the V gene TRBV10-3; the D gene is possibly TRBD1 (5 bases). CDR3 length: 16 amino acids. The V gene lost 0 bases and the J gene lost 7 bases, with 16 bases spanning the gap. Germline assignment: CDR1 ENHRY and CDR2 SYGVKD. The CDR3 coding sequence is TGTGCCATCAGTGAGTCGATCGGCAGGGTTGGCCAGCCCCAGCATTTT. Its protein is CAISESIGRVGQPQHF.

Turning to this clonotype: This likely comes from a read error, as the CDR3 has no conserved phenylalanine or tryptophan at its end. This sequence joins TRBV29-1 and TRBJ1-1, with D perhaps TRBD1 (6 bases). This CDR3 spans 13 amino acids. CDR1 and CDR2 (germline): SQVTM, ANQGSEA. Deletions cut 6 bases from V and 0 bases from J, with 11 bases between. DNA of the CDR3: TGCAGCGTGCAGCAGGGGCTGAACACTGAAGCTTTCTAT. This encodes CSVQQGLNTEAFY.

This clonotype has only a few counts. This rearrangement joins TRBV6-6 to TRBJ2-7; 14 bases agree with TRBD2. Trimming removed 4 bases from V and 2 bases from J; junction bases left unmatched: 4. The CDR3 covers 16 residues. CDR1 and CDR2 from the germline V gene are MNHNY and SVGAGI (reference sequence). The CDR3 reads CASSLTSGGGPYEQYF. The CDR3, as DNA: TGTGCCAGCAGTTTGACTAGCGGGGGGGGTCCCTACGAGCAGTACTTC.

About this clonotype: A read error is possible here, since a much larger clone lies one base away. The chain employs TRBV6-5 and TRBJ2-7; 7 nucleotides align to TRBD1. Germline lookup yields CDR1 MNHEY and CDR2 SVGAGI. The V and J ends lost 4 bases and 4 bases, in that order; junction bases with no gene match: 10. This CDR3 is built from 15 residues. CDR3 loop: CASSFAPDRIYEQYF. The CDR3 nucleotides read TGTGCCAGCAGTTTCGCTCCGGACAGGATATACGAGCAGTACTTC.

The rearrangement links TRBV6-5 to TRBJ2-7, with 7 bases that match TRBD1. In germline, CDR1 is MNHEY, CDR2 SVGAGI. The ends lost 6 bases at V and 10 bases at J; junction bases unmatched: 21. The CDR3 runs to 16 residues. In nucleotides, the CDR3 is TGTGCCAGCAGCAGACAAAAACGACAGGGAACGGGCGACCAGTACTTC. Its protein is CASSRQKRQGTGDQYF.

By its share, this clonotype is medium-sized. The chain has TRBV4-1 and TRBJ2-1, with D perhaps assigned TRBD1 or TRBD2 (5 bases each). This CDR3 has 13 amino acids. V was shortened by 8 bases and J by 12 bases, with 20 bases between the two germline ends. Germline CDR1 reads MGHRA; CDR2 reads YSYEKL. The CDR3 here is CASSYGAPGTQFF. The CDR3 DNA reads as TGCGCCAGCTCCTACGGGGCCCCGGGGACGCAGTTCTTC.

The rearrangement joins TRBV11-3 to TRBJ2-3, with TRBD2 identical over 14 bases. Germline V lookup: CDR1 SGHNT, CDR2 YENEEA. The CDR3 spans 17 residues. J was trimmed by 6 bases and V by 6 bases; bases with no gene match: 11. The CDR3 bases are TGTGCCAGCAGACCTGGGACTAGCGGGGGAGCCGCGGATACGCAGTATTTT. It specifies CASRPGTSGGAADTQYF.

In regard to this clonotype: A junction end diverges from the germline sequence, so it may reflect a read error. V gene TRBV6-5 combines with J gene TRBJ2-7, with D possibly matching TRBD1 (6 bases). Germline lookup yields CDR1 MNHEY and CDR2 SVGAGI. The CDR3 consists of 14 residues. The CDR3 DNA reads TGTGCCAGTAGTTACAGGGACCAATACTACGAGCGGTACTTC. It specifies CASSYRDQYYERYF.

Comments on this clonotype: The final CDR3 position lacks the conserved phenylalanine or tryptophan, pointing to a likely read error. The chain links TRBV6-6 to TRBJ1-2; the D gene is possibly TRBD1 (5 bases). The germline CDR1 and CDR2 sequences are MNHNY and SVGAGI (reference sequence). The CDR3 is 15 residues long. CDR3 DNA sequence: TGTGCCAGCAGTCACTCGAGTGGGGGGATGGGCGGCTACACCCTC. Its translation: CASSHSSGGMGGYTL.

This clonotype was seen just once. The junction does not match germline at one end; this may be a read error. J is TRBJ2-7 and V is TRBV4-1, with TRBD1 matching 7 bases. The CDR3 is made up of 14 amino acids. Germline V gene data show CDR1 as MGHRA and CDR2 as YSYEKL. The CDR3 reads CVSNYGQVAGEQYF. CDR3 nucleotides: TGCGTCAGCAACTACGGACAGGTGGCAGGGGAGCAGTACTTC.

Note on this clonotype: The conserved closing phenylalanine or tryptophan is absent in this CDR3, likely reflecting a read error. This chain connects TRBV24-1 to TRBJ2-3, with a weak D call TRBD1 (5 bases). CDR1 KGHDR and CDR2 SFDVKD come from the germline V gene. V was shortened by 1 base and J by 2 bases, with 9 bases between the two germline ends. There are 15 residues in the CDR3. CDR3 in DNA: TGTGCCACCAGTGATTTTGGGGCTTCCACAGATACGCAGTATCTT. It codes for CATSDFGASTDTQYL.

The chain combines TRBV28 with TRBJ2-7, with a possible D match to TRBD1 (6 bases). V gave up 6 bases and J gave up 8 bases, with 17 bases separating them. There are 13 residues in the CDR3. Germline V gene sequence: CDR1 MDHEN, CDR2 SYDVKM. CDR3 sequence (DNA): TGTGCCAGCAGACAGGGCGACCTACGCCAGCAGTACTTC. Protein: CASRQGDLRQQYF.

Details on this clonotype: The junction departs from the called germline gene at one end, perhaps through a read error. This rearrangement joins TRBV11-3 to TRBJ2-3, with 9 bases identical to TRBD2. Germline CDR1 SGHNT, CDR2 YENEEA. CDR3 length: 17 amino acids. CDR3 bases: TGTGCCAGCAGCCCTGGGACTGGCGGGGGGGCCGCAGACACGCATTATTTT. This translates into CASSPGTGGGAADTHYF.

This clonotype was detected ten times or more. The chain is built from TRBV5-8 and TRBJ2-3, with D hard to call. CDR3 length equals 14 residues. V lost 6 bases to trimming and J lost 6 bases, with 17 bases between them. Germline V gene data show CDR1 as SGHTS and CDR2 as YDEGEE. CDR3 sequence reads: CASNLGLGRDTQYF. The CDR3 bases are TGTGCCAGCAACCTAGGATTGGGCCGCGATACGCAGTATTTT. Full variable domain (rest looked up from reference TRBV5-8 and TRBJ2-3): EAGVTQSPTHLIKTRGQQATLRCSPISGHTSVYWYQQALGLGLQFLLWYDEGEERNRGNFPPRFSGRQFPNYSSELNVNALELEDSALYLCASNLGLGRDTQYFGPGTRLTVL.

This clonotype was seen at least ten times. V and J are TRBV6-5 and TRBJ2-2; TRBD1 agrees at 9 bases. Germline CDR1 reads MNHEY; CDR2 reads SVGAGI. The CDR3 loop spans 16 amino acids. V shed 6 bases and J 5 bases; nucleotides not matched to a gene: 10. The CDR3 sequence: CASRGPGQGGTGELFF. The CDR3 DNA sequence: TGTGCCAGCAGGGGCCCGGGACAGGGAGGTACCGGGGAGCTGTTTTTT.

Ten or more counts support this clonotype. The chain links TRBV28 to TRBJ1-3, with D possibly TRBD1 on 5 matching bases. Trimming removed 5 bases from V and 0 bases from J, with 8 bases in between. The CDR3 is 14 residues long. CDR1 and CDR2 (germline): MDHEN, SYDVKM. As DNA, the CDR3 is TGTGCCAGCAGTCGGGACGGCTCTGGAAACACCATATATTTT. Its translation is CASSRDGSGNTIYF.

Notes on this clonotype: A much larger clone lies a single base off, so this may be a read error. The chain recombines TRBV12-3 or TRBV12-4 with TRBJ1-5; D is unresolved. This CDR3 contains 14 residues. Trimming removed 5 bases at V and 5 bases at J, with 13 bases between. CDR3 sequence: CASSHSGGDQPQHF. In DNA, the CDR3 is TGTGCCAGCAGTCACTCGGGAGGCGATCAGCCCCAGCATTTT.

Many counts were recorded for this clonotype. The rearrangement joins TRBV6-1 to TRBJ2-1; 8 nucleotides align to TRBD2. Germline CDR1 and CDR2: MNHNS and SASEGT. V lost 3 bases to trimming and J lost 1 base; unmatched junction nucleotides: 5. This CDR3 comprises 16 residues. CDR3 coding DNA: TGTGCCAGCAGTGATGGTAGCGGGAAATCCTACAATGAGCAGTTCTTC. It is translated as CASSDGSGKSYNEQFF.

In this sample, this clonotype is medium-sized. CDR3 coding DNA: TGTGCCAGCAGCCCAAACGAGGGGCGGGGGGCCAACGTCCTGACTTTC. Its translation is CASSPNEGRGANVLTF. V gene TRBV4-2 combines with J gene TRBJ2-6; D could derive from TRBD1 or TRBD2 (5 bases each). Germline loops: CDR1 LGHNA, CDR2 YNFKEQ. The CDR3 has 16 residues. Trimming pared 4 bases from V and 4 bases from J, leaving 14 bases between.

Comments on this clonotype: At one end the junction does not follow the germline gene, possibly because of a read error. The rearrangement uses TRBV5-5 and TRBJ1-5; D is unresolved. The CDR3 runs 14 residues. Germline V gene sequence: CDR1 SGHKS, CDR2 YYEKEE (reference sequence). The CDR3 coding sequence is TGTGCCAGCGGCTTGAGGAATGGCAATCAGCCCCAGCATTTT. Its protein product is CASGLRNGNQPQHF.

This clonotype was recorded many times. V gene TRBV10-3 combines with J gene TRBJ2-4, with D possibly being TRBD2 (6 bases). Trimming stripped 5 bases from V and 8 bases from J, with 13 bases between. The CDR3 has 13 amino acids. The V gene's germline CDR1 is ENHRY and CDR2 SYGVKD. CDR3 DNA: TGTGCCATCAGTCTTGCTTGGGGGGACATTCAGTACTTC. Encoded protein: CAISLAWGDIQYF.

This clonotype showed up many times. The chain uses TRBV25-1 and TRBJ1-5; maybe TRBD1 (5 bases). The V gene's germline CDR1 is MGHDK and CDR2 SYGVNS. Trimming removed 2 bases from V and 2 bases from J, with 13 bases in between. The CDR3 is 16 residues long. As DNA, the CDR3 is TGTGCCAGCAGTGAACAAGGCCGAGGGGGCAATCAGCCCCAGCATTTT. Its translation: CASSEQGRGGNQPQHF.

A word on this clonotype: A much larger clone lies a single base off, so this may be a read error. The DNA of the CDR3 is TGTGGCAGCAGCTCAGAGGACAGGGGGGGTCAGCCCCAGCATTTT. It specifies CGSSSEDRGGQPQHF. The chain recombines TRBV11-2 with TRBJ1-5, with TRBD1 matching over 10 bases. The germline V gene encodes CDR1 SGHAT and CDR2 FQNNGV. This CDR3 has 15 amino acids. The full variable domain, rest sourced from reference TRBV11-2 and TRBJ1-5, is EAGVAQSPRYKIIEKRQSVAFWCNPISGHATLYWYQQILGQGPKLLIQFQNNGVVDDSQLPKDRFSAERLKGVDSTLKIQPAKLEDSAVYLCGSSSEDRGGQPQHFGDGTRLSIL.

The CDR3 nucleotides are TGTGGCAGGGAGAATCAAGAGACCCAGTACTTC. Amino acids: CGRENQETQYF. The chain employs TRBV11-2 and TRBJ2-5; TRBD1 or TRBD2 may be the D gene (5 bases each). Germline CDR1 reads SGHAT; CDR2 reads FQNNGV. The length of the CDR3 is 11 residues.

The chain is built from TRBV30 and TRBJ2-5; a weak D match, TRBD1 (6 bases). Per germline, CDR1 GTSNPN and CDR2 SVGIG (reference sequence). The V end lost 5 bases, the J end lost 9 bases, and 22 bases lay between the germline ends. CDR3 length equals 14 residues. CDR3: CAWGHLGGQKAQYF. CDR3 in DNA: TGTGCCTGGGGTCACTTAGGGGGACAAAAGGCCCAGTACTTC.

Concerning this clonotype itself: A clone one base away is much larger, so this may be a read error. The chain is built from TRBV6-2 or TRBV6-3 and TRBJ2-4; 8 positions agree with TRBD2. The CDR3 spans 16 residues. With 3 bases clipped from V and 9 bases from J, the junction kept 13 bases outside the gene matches. Per the germline V gene, CDR1 is MNHEY and CDR2 is SVGEGT. The CDR3 DNA is TGTGCCAGCAGTTATCATACTAGCGGAGGAGGGGGCATTCAGTACTTC. This gives the protein CASSYHTSGGGGIQYF.